The 26 T cell receptor beta chains listed next were all sequenced from one sample in a study of blood T cell repertoires in COVID-19. The data were produced by immunoSEQ multiplex PCR, yet TCRdb's version contains in-frame clones alone and is incomplete. This sample has some 230,000 clones, with 80% to 90% found just once. Sequenced input: peripheral blood. The receptors derive from a man in his forties with acute or convalescent COVID-19.

This chain connects TRBV18 to TRBJ2-1, with a possible D match to TRBD1 (5 bases). V was trimmed by 0 bases and J by 10 bases, leaving 16 bases between them. Germline CDR1 KGHSH, CDR2 LQKENI. This CDR3 contains 15 residues. DNA for the CDR3: TGTGCCAGCTCACCACCCCTAGGGGCCCTGGACGAGCAGTTCTTC. This translates into CASSPPLGALDEQFF.

The V gene is TRBV19, the J gene TRBJ1-2; no clear D. V gave up 7 bases and J gave up 2 bases, with 8 bases separating them. The CDR3 is made up of 12 amino acids. CDR1 is LNHDA, CDR2 SQIVND, per germline (reference sequence). CDR3 sequence reads: CASTALNYGYTF. The CDR3 region has the DNA TGTGCCAGTACAGCGCTAAACTATGGCTACACCTTC. The full variable domain, in which reference TRBV19 and TRBJ1-2 provide the parts outside the CDR3, is DGGITQSPKYLFRKEGQNVTLSCEQNLNHDAMYWYRQDPGQGLRLIYYSQIVNDFQKGDIAEGYSVSREKKESFPLTVTSAQKNPTAFYLCASTALNYGYTFGSGTRLTVV.

The rearrangement uses TRBV29-1 and TRBJ1-2; D is possibly TRBD1 (6 bases). Germline V gene lookup returns CDR1 SQVTM and CDR2 ANQGSEA. The CDR3 sequence is 13 residues long. Trimming cost V 4 bases and J 5 bases, with 14 bases left between them. This CDR3 is CSVGGGSGYGYTF. The CDR3 coding sequence is TGCAGCGTTGGCGGGGGCTCGGGTTATGGCTACACCTTC.

The chain joins TRBV6-5 to TRBJ2-2; 7 nucleotides align to TRBD1. This CDR3 spans 13 amino acids. Germline assignment: CDR1 MNHEY and CDR2 SVGAGI. V lost 7 bases, J lost 4 bases, and 3 bases stayed unmatched. CDR3 nucleotides: TGTGCCAGCAAGGGGGCAGCCACCGGGGAGCTGTTTTTT. This translates into CASKGAATGELFF.

This chain links TRBV18 with TRBJ1-1, with D tentatively TRBD1 (5 bases). This CDR3 is 17 amino acids long. CDR1 is KGHSH, CDR2 LQKENI, per germline. With 4 bases removed from V and 0 bases from J, the gap between germline ends came to 18 bases. DNA for the CDR3: TGTGCCAGCTCACTGGACCGTTTGGGAGGGGTGAACACTGAAGCTTTCTTT. Translating it yields CASSLDRLGGVNTEAFF.

With regard to this clone: In the same sample, other DNA sequences code for this CDR3. V usage is TRBV6-5 and J usage is TRBJ1-1, with a weak D call TRBD1 (5 bases). This CDR3 has 13 amino acids. V shed 4 bases and J shed 5 bases, with 11 bases lying between them. Germline V lookup: CDR1 MNHEY, CDR2 SVGAGI. DNA for the CDR3: TGTGCCAGCAGTTTAGGTCGGGGGACTGAAGCTTTCTTT. Protein sequence: CASSLGRGTEAFF.

The chain has TRBV7-2 and TRBJ1-2; 8 bases align to TRBD1. CDR3 length: 14 amino acids. Germline V gene sequence: CDR1 SGHTA, CDR2 FQGNSA. The V and J ends lost 5 bases and 2 bases, in that order; junction bases with no gene match: 4. As DNA, the CDR3 is TGTGCCAGCAGCCCCGGACAGGGCAACTATGGCTACACCTTC. Translated: CASSPGQGNYGYTF. The variable domain in full, with the rest retrieved from reference TRBV7-2 and TRBJ1-2, is GAGVSQSPSNKVTEKGKDVELRCDPISGHTALYWYRQSLGQGLEFLIYFQGNSAPDKSGLPSDRFSAERTGGSVSTLTIQRTQQEDSAVYLCASSPGQGNYGYTFGSGTRLTVV.

The CDR3 here is CASSPIEEPFSTDTQYF. As DNA, the CDR3 is TGTGCCAGCAGCCCAATCGAGGAGCCCTTTAGCACAGATACGCAGTATTTT. This sequence joins TRBV27 and TRBJ2-3; D unclear. Germline V gene sequence: CDR1 MNHEY, CDR2 SMNVEV (reference sequence). With 6 bases removed from V and 0 bases from J, the gap between germline ends came to 19 bases. CDR3 length equals 17 residues.

The V call is TRBV19, the J call TRBJ2-7; possible D gene TRBD2, 5 bases. The CDR3 runs 18 residues. Per the germline V gene, CDR1 is LNHDA and CDR2 is SQIVND (reference sequence). The V end was cut by 1 base, the J end by 3 bases, with 22 bases between. CDR3 region: CASSIVRGPGTRGYEQYF. The CDR3 DNA reads as TGTGCCAGTAGTATAGTGAGAGGGCCGGGCACGCGAGGCTACGAGCAGTACTTC.

The CDR3 is CASSRTGLGEKLFF. CDR3 coding DNA: TGTGCCAGCAGTCGCACAGGGTTGGGTGAAAAACTGTTTTTT. This chain uses TRBV6-5 with TRBJ1-4, with TRBD1 as a possible D gene (6 bases). The ends were cut back, 5 bases at V and 7 bases at J, with 14 bases in the middle. This CDR3 has 14 residues. The germline gives CDR1 MNHEY, CDR2 SVGAGI.

The genes are TRBV7-2 and TRBJ1-2; D might be TRBD1 (6 bases). Looked up from germline, CDR1 is SGHTA and CDR2 is FQGNSA. With 4 bases removed from V and 4 bases from J, the gap between germline ends came to 16 bases. This CDR3 has 15 amino acids. CDR3 in amino acids: CASSWGQGTTYGYTF. For the CDR3, the DNA is TGTGCCAGCAGCTGGGGGCAGGGCACCACCTATGGCTACACCTTC.

The V call is TRBV28, the J call TRBJ1-3; 7 positions agree with TRBD1. The CDR3 loop spans 14 amino acids. Germline CDR1 reads MDHEN; CDR2 reads SYDVKM. The V and J ends lost 1 base and 3 bases, in that order; junction bases with no gene match: 0. The CDR3 loop is CASSLYRGGNTIYF. DNA for the CDR3: TGTGCCAGCAGTTTATACAGGGGTGGAAACACCATATATTTT. The full variable domain, completed using reference TRBV28 and TRBJ1-3, is DVKVTQSSRYLVKRTGEKVFLECVQDMDHENMFWYRQDPGLGLRLIYFSYDVKMKEKGDIPEGYSVSREKKERFSLILESASTNQTSMYLCASSLYRGGNTIYFGEGSWLTVV.

V and J are TRBV6-5 and TRBJ2-7; perhaps TRBD1 as D (5 bases). The germline V and J ends were trimmed by 4 bases and 1 base, with 11 bases remaining between them. CDR1 and CDR2 (germline): MNHEY, SVGAGI. The CDR3 has 14 amino acids. The CDR3 sequence: CASSSRSGSYEQYF. The CDR3 nucleotides are TGTGCCAGCAGTTCCAGGTCAGGGTCCTACGAGCAGTACTTC.

The V and J genes are TRBV7-6 and TRBJ2-7; the match to TRBD1 covers 11 bases. This CDR3 has 18 residues. V lost 5 bases, J lost 1 base, and 13 bases stayed unmatched. Germline-derived CDR1 and CDR2 are SGHVS and FNYEAQ. The CDR3 protein is CASSRPPGQGEGSYEQYF. The CDR3 nucleotides are TGTGCCAGCAGCCGACCCCCGGGACAGGGGGAAGGGTCCTACGAGCAGTACTTC.

The chain uses TRBV18 and TRBJ2-1, with D possibly being TRBD2 (6 bases). The germline V and J ends were trimmed by 5 bases and 4 bases, with 9 bases remaining between them. Germline values: CDR1 KGHSH, CDR2 LQKENI. The CDR3 is made up of 13 amino acids. Here the CDR3 reads CASSGDLYNEQFF. In nucleotides, the CDR3 is TGTGCCAGCTCAGGGGACTTGTACAATGAGCAGTTCTTC.

This clone was counted only a few times. The genes are TRBV18 and TRBJ1-1; tentatively, D is TRBD1 (6 bases). Trimming cost V 4 bases and J 1 base, with 10 bases left between them. Germline-derived CDR1 and CDR2 are KGHSH and LQKENI. This CDR3 has 14 residues. Here the CDR3 DNA reads TGTGCCAGCTCACACAGGGACGGGAACACTGAAGCTTTCTTT. This codes for CASSHRDGNTEAFF.

V usage is TRBV27 and J usage is TRBJ1-2, with D possibly matching TRBD1 (6 bases). Germline V gene lookup returns CDR1 MNHEY and CDR2 SMNVEV (reference sequence). The CDR3 sequence is 16 residues long. Trimming cost V 5 bases and J 6 bases, with 22 bases left between them. The chain's CDR3 is CASSPSGQSERNGYTF. The DNA of the CDR3 is TGTGCCAGCAGTCCCTCAGGACAGAGCGAGAGAAATGGCTACACCTTC.

The sample holds a few counts of this clone. The chain is built from TRBV18 and TRBJ1-2; D may be TRBD1 (6 bases). V lost 2 bases, J lost 8 bases, and 15 bases lay in between. The CDR3 sequence is 14 residues long. Germline V gene lookup returns CDR1 KGHSH and CDR2 LQKENI. The CDR3 reads CASSPEQGSGGYTF. CDR3 nucleotide sequence: TGTGCCAGCTCACCAGAACAGGGCTCGGGCGGCTACACCTTC.

The chain's CDR3 is CASSGTGGRGANTEAFF. The CDR3, as DNA: TGTGCCAGCAGCGGAACAGGGGGACGAGGGGCCAACACTGAAGCTTTCTTT. V gene TRBV5-4 combines with J gene TRBJ1-1; TRBD1 agrees at 8 bases. CDR3 length: 17 amino acids. Unmatched junction bases numbered 13, after V lost 4 bases and J lost 2 bases. Germline V lookup: CDR1 SGHNT, CDR2 YYREEE (reference sequence).

The genes are TRBV9 and TRBJ1-1; possible D gene TRBD1, 6 bases. Germline CDR1 SGDLS, CDR2 YYNGEE. The CDR3 spans 13 residues. Trimming shortened V by 0 bases and J by 11 bases, and 14 bases separated the two germline ends. The CDR3 region has the DNA TGTGCCAGCAGCGTAGAGATGGACAGTTTCGCTTTCTTT. This encodes CASSVEMDSFAFF.

This sequence joins TRBV3-1 (or the pseudogene TRBV3-2) and TRBJ2-5; a possible D gene is TRBD1 (6 bases). V lost 1 base and J lost 11, with 14 bases in between. From germline, CDR1 is LGHDT and CDR2 YNNKEL (reference sequence). This CDR3 spans 13 amino acids. The CDR3 coding sequence is TGTGCCAGCAGCCAAGGACAGGCGCAAGATCAGTACTTC. It translates to CASSQGQAQDQYF.

The chain recombines TRBV10-3 with TRBJ2-5; possible D gene TRBD2, 6 bases. Trimming cost V 8 bases and J 5 bases, with 15 bases left between them. Germline-derived CDR1 and CDR2 are ENHRY and SYGVKD. The CDR3 spans 13 residues. In DNA, the CDR3 is TGTGCCATCCGGGCGGGGCTAGGTGAGACCCAGTACTTC. It codes for CAIRAGLGETQYF.

This chain joins TRBV19 and TRBJ2-7, with 7 bases that match TRBD1. The CDR3 contains 14 residues. V was clipped by 7 bases and J by 2 bases; unmatched bases: 8. CDR1 is LNHDA and CDR2 is SQIVND in the germline V gene (reference sequence). CDR3 sequence: CASTPTQGTYEQYF. DNA for the CDR3: TGTGCCAGTACCCCGACACAGGGGACCTACGAGCAGTACTTC.

In this sample, this clone turned up a few times. The chain employs TRBV6-2 or TRBV6-3 and TRBJ1-2; weak D call: TRBD1 (6 bases). The germline V and J ends were trimmed by 5 bases and 5 bases, with 12 bases remaining between them. The germline V gene encodes CDR1 MNHEY and CDR2 SVGEGT. The length of the CDR3 is 13 residues. CDR3 bases: TGTGCCAGCAGTCGACAGGAAGCTTATGGCTACACCTTC. Its protein is CASSRQEAYGYTF.

The CDR3 sequence is CASSPEYRQETQYF. In DNA form, the CDR3 reads TGTGCCAGCAGTCCCGAGTACAGGCAAGAGACCCAGTACTTC. The J gene is TRBJ2-5, the V gene TRBV7-9; TRBD1 might be the D (5 bases). V was cut by 6 bases and J by 2 bases, with 13 bases left in between. Per the germline V gene, CDR1 is SEHNR and CDR2 is FQNEAQ (reference sequence). The CDR3 consists of 14 residues. Filled out from reference TRBV7-9 and TRBJ2-5, the complete variable domain reads DTGVSQNPRHKITKRGQNVTFRCDPISEHNRLYWYRQTLGQGPEFLTYFQNEAQLEKSRLLSDRFSAERPKGSFSTLEIQRTEQGDSAMYLCASSPEYRQETQYFGPGTRLLVL.

The chain has TRBV4-3 and TRBJ2-2, with 8 bases fitting TRBD2. Germline CDR1 is LGHNA and CDR2 is YSLEER. With 8 bases clipped from V and 5 bases from J, the junction kept 10 bases outside the gene matches. This CDR3 has 15 amino acids. The CDR3 DNA is TGCGCCAGCTCCCCGGTAGCGGGGTCGACCGGGGAGCTGTTTTTT. Translation: CASSPVAGSTGELFF.